This TCR beta chain was sequenced during a study of low-dose radiotherapy and immunotherapy resistance in tumors. Across the study: With 1 Gy per fraction every two weeks, Cohort 2 accumulated 13 Gy across 26 weeks. Intravenously given cyclophosphamide 200 mg/m2 followed a two-week schedule that placed each dose one day before radiation and immunotherapy. Aspirin was taken orally by patients at 300 mg daily for four cycles from cycle 1 day 1.

Time point of the sample: before trial treatment. The V segment lost 1 base and the J segment 4 bases; nucleotides outside the gene matches: 2. Germline-derived CDR1 and CDR2 are SGHKS and YYEKEE (reference sequence). The CDR3 has 16 residues. Alpha and beta chains were covered, as first-strand cDNA relied on TRAV- and TRBV-specific primers. For amplifying TCRs, the PCR ran for around 20 cycles with Phusion, which was used together with a constant-region primer and the adapter on the V primers. Through in vitro transcription, the mRNA that had been isolated was amplified. TCRdb fed the reads into MiXCR, producing one record per CDR3 protein. The sample shows 100,000 or so distinct CDR3 sequences, roughly 9% of them seen only once.

V gene TRBV5-5 combines with J gene TRBJ2-2; TRBD2 agrees at 12 bases. The TCR was taken from a male donor with prostate cancer. Sequencing was performed on PBMCs, taken before treatment. The CDR3 DNA reads as TGTGCCAGCAGCTTGTCTAGCGGGAGGGCCACCGGGGAGCTGTTTTTT. Its translation is CASSLSSGRATGELFF.